This T cell receptor beta chain comes out of a study of patients and donors after allogeneic stem cell transplantation. The CDR3 extends over 11 amino acids. TCRdb processed the RT-PCR reads anew with MiXCR; each CDR3 protein has one entry. The sample lists 70,000 to 75,000 distinct CDR3 sequences; less than 30% were seen once. The sample comprised blood, either unsorted or a sorted T cell fraction (not recorded which). This receptor was identified in a human donor who was either an allogeneic HSCT recipient or a stem cell or donor lymphocyte infusion donor (not recorded which). It is not recorded whose cells these are; they may come from a transplant donor. This chain links TRBV21-1 with TRBJ2-7. TRBV21-1 is annotated as a pseudogene. CDR3 DNA: TGTGCCAGCAGCACGAAGTGGGAGCAGTACTTC. Its translation is CASSTKWEQYF.